These T cell receptor beta chains were read from a single sample in a study of blood T cell repertoires in COVID-19. The method was immunoSEQ multiplex PCR; TCRdb's version includes in-frame clones alone and lacks a portion of them. In the table there are about 220,000 clones, 82% of which are singletons. Sequencing was done on a sample of PBMCs or T cells enriched from blood (not recorded which). The receptors stem from a woman aged 55-70 years who had recovered from COVID-19. Both conserved end residues are part of each CDR3. The order of the fields is J gene, D gene, clone size, CDR3 length, V gene, CDR3 DNA, CDR3 protein. A D gene is named only where the DNA matches it firmly. Clone size is not always given. Where it is, it says once, few, many or a class for expanded clones.

TRBJ2-5,NA,NA,15,TRBV21-1,TGTGCCAGCAGCAATTTCGCGGGGGATCAAGAGACCCAGTACTTC,CASSNFAGDQETQYF
TRBJ2-1,TRBD2,NA,22,TRBV27,TGTGCCAGCAGCCTATATTCTGTCCTAGCGGGAGGGCCCTCGATTTTGGGCAATGAGCAGTTCTTC,CASSLYSVLAGGPSILGNEQFF
TRBJ2-7,NA,NA,13,TRBV10-3,TGTGCCATCAGTGAGACAACAGGATCCGAGCAGTACTTC,CAISETTGSEQYF
TRBJ2-1,TRBD2,NA,15,TRBV19,TGTGCCAGTAGCATCATAGCGGGATCGTACAATGAGCAGTTCTTC,CASSIIAGSYNEQFF
TRBJ2-1,NA,NA,14,TRBV10-3,TGTGCCATCACCGACGAGACTAGTTTCAATGAGCAGTTCTTC,CAITDETSFNEQFF
TRBJ1-2,TRBD1,once,18,TRBV2,TGTGCCAGCAGTCACAACCCCGTTGGGACAGACACTAACTATGGCTACACCTTC,CASSHNPVGTDTNYGYTF
TRBJ1-4,NA,NA,19,TRBV3-1/TRBV3-2,TGTGCCAGCAGCCAAGACCGGCGTTCGCACAGGGATCCTAATGAAAAACTGTTTTTT,CASSQDRRSHRDPNEKLFF
TRBJ1-2,NA,NA,12,TRBV12-3/TRBV12-4,TGTGCCAGCAGTCCCCCAGGGCCTGGCTACACCTTC,CASSPPGPGYTF
TRBJ2-7,TRBD1,NA,15,TRBV7-9,TGTGCCAGCAGCTTAAGGACAGGGCGAGGGAACGAGCAGTACTTC,CASSLRTGRGNEQYF
TRBJ1-5,TRBD1,NA,20,TRBV3-1/TRBV3-2,TGTGCCAGCAGCCAAGAGGGGACGGGACAGGGTATAATAAGCAATCAGCCCCAGCATTTT,CASSQEGTGQGIISNQPQHF
TRBJ2-6,TRBD2,NA,16,TRBV29-1,TGCAGCGTTGAAGATGGGAGGGGCTCTGGGGCCAACGTCCTGACTTTC,CSVEDGRGSGANVLTF
TRBJ2-7,NA,NA,15,TRBV11-2,TGTGCCAGCAGCTTAGATGGCGGGGGCCGATACGAGCAGTACTTC,CASSLDGGGRYEQYF
TRBJ2-3,TRBD2,few,17,TRBV5-4,TGTGCCAGCAGCTCGGGGGGTAACCGACTTAGCACAGATACGCAGTATTTT,CASSSGGNRLSTDTQYF
TRBJ2-7,TRBD1,NA,13,TRBV12-5,TGTGCTAGTGGTTTGACAGGGGGCTACGAGCAGTACTTC,CASGLTGGYEQYF
TRBJ1-2,NA,NA,13,TRBV19,TGTGCCAGTAGGAGTACCACTAACTATGGCTACACCTTC,CASRSTTNYGYTF
TRBJ1-3,NA,NA,16,TRBV5-1,TGCGCCAGCAAACTCCTGTCGACAGGCTCTGGAAACACCATATATTTT,CASKLLSTGSGNTIYF
TRBJ2-2,NA,NA,14,TRBV18,TGTGCCAGCTCACCCCTTGGACAAACCGGGGAGCTGTTTTTT,CASSPLGQTGELFF
TRBJ2-2,TRBD2,NA,15,TRBV7-3,TGTGCCAGCAGCTCCCCCGGGGGGGCGACCGGGGAGCTGTTTTTT,CASSSPGGATGELFF
TRBJ1-2,NA,few,13,TRBV9,TGTGCCAGCAGCGGGGCAGGGGTCCATGGCTACACCTTC,CASSGAGVHGYTF
TRBJ1-1,NA,NA,14,TRBV9,TGTGCCAGCAGCGTCTGGGACAAAGGCACTGAAGCTTTCTTT,CASSVWDKGTEAFF
TRBJ2-1,NA,NA,15,TRBV19,TGTGCCAGTAGTGTCGCAGGAAGGTCCTACAATGAGCAGTTCTTC,CASSVAGRSYNEQFF
TRBJ1-2,NA,NA,15,TRBV2,TGTGCCAGCAGTTCCGGGACACCGGCTAACTATGGCTACACCTTC,CASSSGTPANYGYTF
TRBJ2-7,TRBD2,NA,16,TRBV4-2,TGTGCCAGCAGCCAAGGACCTAGCGGGAGTATCTACGAGCAGTACTTC,CASSQGPSGSIYEQYF
TRBJ2-7,NA,once,12,TRBV5-8,TGTGCCAGCAGCTTGGGTGTCTCCGAGCAGTACTTC,CASSLGVSEQYF
TRBJ2-1,NA,few,12,TRBV11-1,TGTGCCAGCAGCTTAGCGAGGGATGAACAGTTCTTC,CASSLARDEQFF
TRBJ1-1,NA,NA,17,TRBV2,TGTGCCAGCAGTGGGGCGGCAGGGGAGACCATGAACACTGAAGCTTTCTTT,CASSGAAGETMNTEAFF
TRBJ2-7,NA,NA,15,TRBV5-8,TGTGCCAGCAGCTTAAACATTGGGCGGGCCTACGAGCAGTACTTC,CASSLNIGRAYEQYF
TRBJ1-2,TRBD1,NA,13,TRBV6-5,TGTGCCAGTCCAGGGGGGAGCGGCTATGGCTACACCTTC,CASPGGSGYGYTF
TRBJ2-7,TRBD1,NA,13,TRBV2,TGTGCCAGCAGTCTTCGACAGGGTTGGGAGCAGTACTTC,CASSLRQGWEQYF
TRBJ1-1,TRBD1,NA,15,TRBV7-8,TGTGCCAGCAGCCCCTGGGGACAGTTCAACACTGAAGCTTTCTTT,CASSPWGQFNTEAFF
TRBJ2-5,NA,NA,16,TRBV9,TGTGCCAGCAGCGTAGGACGGAGCGACCACCAAGAGACCCAGTACTTC,CASSVGRSDHQETQYF
TRBJ1-5,TRBD1,NA,14,TRBV19,TGTGCCAGTAGTGAACAGGGGGCTAATCAGCCCCAGCATTTT,CASSEQGANQPQHF
TRBJ1-1,NA,NA,14,TRBV7-6,TGTGCCAGCAGCTTCGGGCAGGGAAACACTGAAGCTTTCTTT,CASSFGQGNTEAFF
TRBJ1-1,TRBD1,NA,15,TRBV27,TGTGCCAGCAGTCGACAGACAGGGGGGAACACTGAAGCTTTCTTT,CASSRQTGGNTEAFF
TRBJ1-1,TRBD1,NA,14,TRBV9,TGTGCCAGCAGCACGCATACAGGGGACACTGAAGCTTTCTTT,CASSTHTGDTEAFF
TRBJ2-2,NA,NA,16,TRBV11-2,TGTGCCAGCAGCCCGCGGGTACTAGGGAACACCGGGGAGCTGTTTTTT,CASSPRVLGNTGELFF
TRBJ1-2,TRBD1,NA,12,TRBV2,TGTGCCGGCGGACAGGCAGACTATGGCTACACCTTC,CAGGQADYGYTF
TRBJ1-4,NA,NA,13,TRBV18,TGTGCCAGCTCACCACCGGCCGATGAAAAACTGTTTTTT,CASSPPADEKLFF
TRBJ1-6,TRBD1,NA,15,TRBV6-5,TGTGCCAGCAGCCAGGGGGCGCGTCGGAATTCACCCCTCCACTTT,CASSQGARRNSPLHF
TRBJ2-7,NA,NA,16,TRBV28,TGTGCCAGCAGTTTAGCCCTACAGTTGAGCTCCTACGAGCAGTACTTC,CASSLALQLSSYEQYF
TRBJ2-3,TRBD2,few,17,TRBV24-1,TGTGCCACCAGTGATTCCACTAGCGGGGGGGCCTGGGGTACGCAGTATTTT,CATSDSTSGGAWGTQYF
TRBJ1-2,TRBD1,NA,15,TRBV11-1,TGTGCCAGCAGCTCAGAACAGGGGGCAGGGTATGGCTACACCTTC,CASSSEQGAGYGYTF
TRBJ1-2,TRBD1,NA,14,TRBV10-3,TGTGCCATCAGTGAGGCGGACAGGGCCTATGGCTACACCTTC,CAISEADRAYGYTF
TRBJ2-2,TRBD1,once,15,TRBV27,TGTGCCAGCAGTTTAGCGGACAGGCGCACCGGGGAGCTGTTTTTT,CASSLADRRTGELFF
TRBJ2-7,TRBD1,NA,14,TRBV7-9,TGTGCCAGCAGCTCGCCGACAGGGTACTACGAGCAGTACTTC,CASSSPTGYYEQYF
TRBJ2-5,NA,NA,13,TRBV7-6,TGTGCCAGCAGCTTGGCTGTTTCGGAGACCCAGTACTTC,CASSLAVSETQYF
TRBJ1-1,NA,NA,16,TRBV5-1,TGCGCCAGCAGCCGGAGCTCCGGGACAATGAACACTGAAGCTTTCTTT,CASSRSSGTMNTEAFF
TRBJ2-3,TRBD2,NA,14,TRBV7-2,TGTGCCAGCACCCCCTCGGCGGGAGAAGATACGCAGTATTTT,CASTPSAGEDTQYF
TRBJ2-5,TRBD2,NA,14,TRBV2,TGTGCCAGCAGCGGGACTAGCGGGGAAGAGACCCAGTACTTC,CASSGTSGEETQYF
TRBJ2-7,NA,many,14,TRBV5-8,TGTGCCAGCAGCTTGCGGGGGTTGAGCTACGAGCAGTACTTC,CASSLRGLSYEQYF
TRBJ2-5,TRBD2,once,16,TRBV6-5,TGTGCCAGCAGTTACTCGACTAGCGGGGGGGTGGAGACCCAGTACTTC,CASSYSTSGGVETQYF
TRBJ2-7,TRBD1,NA,15,TRBV6-5,TGTGCCAGCAGTTATGGGGCAGGGGGTGTCTACGAGCAGTACTTC,CASSYGAGGVYEQYF
TRBJ2-7,TRBD1,NA,14,TRBV9,TGTGCCAGCAGCGAGGGACAGGGGTTCTACGAGCAGTACTTC,CASSEGQGFYEQYF
TRBJ2-7,NA,NA,15,TRBV27,TGTGCCAGCAGTTCTGGACGCGGGGCTCGAGGTGAGCAGTACTTC,CASSSGRGARGEQYF
TRBJ1-5,NA,NA,14,TRBV3-1/TRBV3-2,TGTGCCAGCAGCACAAGGGGTAGCAATCAGCCCCAGCATTTT,CASSTRGSNQPQHF
TRBJ1-4,NA,NA,16,TRBV2,TGTGCCAGCCGCGATTTGCAGGGCAGATTTAGGGAAAAACTGTTTTTT,CASRDLQGRFREKLFF
TRBJ2-5,TRBD2,NA,16,TRBV11-2,TGTGCCAGCAGATCCCTTAGCGGGAGGCACCAAGAGACCCAGTACTTC,CASRSLSGRHQETQYF
TRBJ1-1,TRBD1,NA,15,TRBV5-1,TGCGCCAGCAGCATCCGACAGGGGTTAAACACTGAAGCTTTCTTT,CASSIRQGLNTEAFF
TRBJ1-5,NA,NA,16,TRBV6-1,TGTGCCAGCAGTGAATTATTTGGGGCCTTCTATCAGCCCCAGCATTTT,CASSELFGAFYQPQHF
TRBJ2-7,NA,NA,12,TRBV29-1,TGCAGCGTTGTGGTCGGGGGATACGAGCAGTACTTC,CSVVVGGYEQYF